The 8 T cell receptor beta chains reported below all come from one sample, sequenced in a study of T cell responses to AZD1222 COVID-19 vaccine. Some clones are missing from TCRdb's copy, which holds only in-frame ones; the method was immunoSEQ multiplex PCR. The top ten hold about 3.9% of the sample, which has some 200,000 clones, 80% to 95% seen once. The sequences come from peripheral blood, collected on day 0 of AZD1222 vaccination. The receptors originated from an adult in good health.

The V gene is TRBV15, the J gene TRBJ1-1; D is uncertain. Trimming removed 0 bases from V and 0 bases from J, with 5 bases in between. The CDR3 spans 14 residues. Germline V lookup: CDR1 LNHNV, CDR2 YYDKDF (reference sequence). The CDR3 nucleotides read TGTGCCACCAGCAGAGATAACCTGAACACTGAAGCTTTCTTT. This encodes CATSRDNLNTEAFF. Full variable domain (rest looked up from reference TRBV15 and TRBJ1-1): DAMVIQNPRYQVTQFGKPVTLSCSQTLNHNVMYWYQQKSSQAPKLLFHYYDKDFNNEADTPDNFQSRRPNTSFCFLDIRSPGLGDTAMYLCATSRDNLNTEAFFGQGTRLTVV.

The V call is TRBV28, the J call TRBJ1-5; D may be TRBD1 (6 bases). V was trimmed by 7 bases and J by 5 bases, leaving 12 bases between them. The CDR3 is 13 amino acids. Germline V CDR1 and CDR2: MDHEN, SYDVKM. The CDR3 loop is CASTSGEYQPQHF. CDR3 bases: TGTGCCAGCACCTCAGGGGAATATCAGCCCCAGCATTTT.

This CDR3 reads CASSYSGTGGYTF. For the CDR3, the DNA is TGTGCCAGCAGTTACTCAGGGACAGGTGGCTACACCTTC. The rearrangement uses TRBV6-5 and TRBJ1-2; TRBD1 aligns across 8 bases. The CDR3 runs to 13 residues. Trimming took 0 bases from V and 7 from J; bases not matched to a gene: 1. CDR1 and CDR2 from the germline V gene are MNHEY and SVGAGI.

The chain carries TRBV19 and TRBJ1-2, with a tentative D call TRBD1 (5 bases). Trimming removed 3 bases at V and 8 bases at J, with 25 bases between. Germline assignment: CDR1 LNHDA and CDR2 SQIVND (reference sequence). This CDR3 is 17 amino acids long. The CDR3 sequence is CASSINDGTPLLNGYTF. CDR3 nucleotides: TGTGCCAGTAGTATCAACGACGGGACCCCCCTCCTGAACGGCTACACCTTC.

The chain is built from TRBV12-3 or TRBV12-4 and TRBJ2-7; D unresolved. The CDR3 length is 12 residues. V dropped 3 bases and J dropped 7 bases, with 10 bases sitting between them. The CDR3 DNA reads as TGTGCCAGCAGTTTCTTGAGAATAGAGCAGTACTTC. Translating gives CASSFLRIEQYF.

DNA for the CDR3: TGTGCCAGCAGGGTGACAGGGGGCAATGAAGCTTTCTTT. Its translation: CASRVTGGNEAFF. The chain recombines TRBV6-4 with TRBJ1-1; 10 positions agree with TRBD1. Losses at the gene ends were 6 bases for V and 7 bases for J; bases not matched to a gene: 5. The CDR3 totals 13 residues. Germline CDR1 MRHNA, CDR2 SNTAGT.

The chain recombines TRBV27 with TRBJ2-1; 9 bases align to TRBD2. The germline CDR1 and CDR2 sequences are MNHEY and SMNVEV (reference sequence). This CDR3 is 16 amino acids long. Trimming removed 2 bases from V and 7 bases from J; junction bases left unmatched: 9. The chain's CDR3 is CASSLSRLAGRNEQFF. CDR3 coding DNA: TGTGCCAGCAGTTTAAGTCGGCTAGCGGGGAGAAATGAGCAGTTCTTC.

This clone was seen a single time. This sequence joins TRBV3-1 (or the pseudogene TRBV3-2) and TRBJ1-1; 8 bases map to TRBD1. V shed 4 bases, J shed 5 bases, and the junction held 3 bases outside the gene matches. Germline values: CDR1 LGHDT, CDR2 YNNKEL (reference sequence). The CDR3 is made up of 13 amino acids. CDR3 DNA: TGTGCCAGCAGCCGCACAGGGGGAACTGAAGCTTTCTTT. The encoded protein is CASSRTGGTEAFF.